This T cell receptor (beta chain) came from a study of STAT5B mutations in CD4+ large granular lymphocyte leukemia. Measured with immunoSEQ multiplex PCR; TCRdb has only the in-frame clones, and not every one. The data contain nearly 45,000 clones, 80% to 90% of them singletons. On this clone itself: What it binds is unknown.

The germline V gene has CDR1 WNHNN and CDR2 SYGVQD (reference sequence). The CDR3 covers 16 residues. Trimming left V 2 bases short and J 0 bases short, with 10 bases between. Buffy coats from healthy blood donors served as controls. Study-wide results and limits: Without putative leukemic clones, patient CD4-sorted repertoires remained more clonal than healthy CD4+ repertoires. Higher CD4+ than CD8+ T-LGLL clonality might reflect small sample size. Compared with healthy controls (2/35), patient top clones favored TRBV06 (8/27).

V gene TRBV10-1 combines with J gene TRBJ2-2; D ambiguous. This TCR came from a human donor in good health. Sequencing was carried out using CD4+ T cells from blood buffy coats. The chain's CDR3 is CASSEIPATNTGELFF. As DNA, the CDR3 is TGCGCCAGCAGTGAGATCCCGGCAACGAACACCGGGGAGCTGTTTTTT.